This T cell receptor beta chain derives from a study of shared clonotypes between healthy human individuals. CDR1 SEHNR and CDR2 FQNEAQ come from the germline V gene (reference sequence). The CDR3 sequence is 14 residues long. Germline trimming cut 5 bases from V and 4 bases from J; bases unmatched to any gene: 4. The assay was immunoSEQ multiplex PCR, and TCRdb's table has in-frame clones only and misses some. The data show roughly 680,000 clones, around 77% seen once. The V call is TRBV7-9, the J call TRBJ1-3; 8 bases are shared with TRBD1. Sequencing input: memory CD4+ T cells sorted from blood. Subset indicated: CD45RA-negative fraction. This sequence was found in a woman aged 30 to 39 in good health. For the CDR3, the DNA is TGTGCCAGCAGCCCTGGACAGGGAGGAAACACCATATATTTT. Translated: CASSPGQGGNTIYF.